This TCR beta chain was sequenced during a study of post-analysis software for immune sequencing data. Study conclusions and caveats: In patients, TRBV5-6, TRBV5-1 and TRBV20-1 belonged to several TRBV segments found more frequently than in controls. For normalized Chao1 diversity, multiple sclerosis patients scored significantly lower than controls did.

After removal of 2 bases from V and 8 bases from J, the junction contained 5 bases not matched to a gene. This CDR3 contains 13 residues. Details on this clonotype: Antigen unknown.

Libraries were made from TCR beta cDNA, and they carried unique molecular identifiers. Input of roughly 1 to 11 million T cells yielded a few hundred thousand cDNA molecules. TCRdb itself ran the PCR reads through MiXCR, one entry per CDR3 protein. Counted here are 430,000 or so distinct CDR3 sequences, less than 40% occurring once; the ten biggest clones make up approximately 7.1%. The clonotype originates from a girl aged 2 to 10 with multiple sclerosis. This chain links TRBV12-3 or TRBV12-4 with TRBJ1-1; 7 nucleotides line up with TRBD1. Sequenced input: blood. In nucleotides, the CDR3 is TGTGCCAGCAGTTTACGGGACAGAATCGAAGCTTTCTTT. It is translated as CASSLRDRIEAFF.